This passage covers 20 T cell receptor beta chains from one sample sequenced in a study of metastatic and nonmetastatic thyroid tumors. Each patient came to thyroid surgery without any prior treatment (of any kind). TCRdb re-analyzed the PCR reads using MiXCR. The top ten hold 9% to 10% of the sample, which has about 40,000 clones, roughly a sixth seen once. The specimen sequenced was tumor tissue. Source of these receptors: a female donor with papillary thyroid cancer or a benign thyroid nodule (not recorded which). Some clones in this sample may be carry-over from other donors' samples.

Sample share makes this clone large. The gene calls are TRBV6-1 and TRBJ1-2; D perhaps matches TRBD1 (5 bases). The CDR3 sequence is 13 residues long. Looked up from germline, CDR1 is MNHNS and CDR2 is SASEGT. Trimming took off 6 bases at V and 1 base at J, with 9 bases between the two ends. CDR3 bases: TGTGCCAGCAGGCAGGGTTTTAACTATGGCTACACCTTC. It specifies CASRQGFNYGYTF.

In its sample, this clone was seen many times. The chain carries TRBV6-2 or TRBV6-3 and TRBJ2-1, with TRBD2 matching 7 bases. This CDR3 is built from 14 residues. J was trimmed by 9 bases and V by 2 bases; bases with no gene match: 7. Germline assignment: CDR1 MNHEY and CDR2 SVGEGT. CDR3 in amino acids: CASSYQSGMGEQFF. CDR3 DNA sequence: TGTGCCAGCAGTTACCAGAGCGGGATGGGTGAGCAGTTCTTC.

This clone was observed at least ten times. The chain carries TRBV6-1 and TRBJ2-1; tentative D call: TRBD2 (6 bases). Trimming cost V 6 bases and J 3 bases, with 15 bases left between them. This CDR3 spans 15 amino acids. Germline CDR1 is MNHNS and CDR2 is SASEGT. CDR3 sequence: CASRPGGASYNEQFF. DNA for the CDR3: TGTGCCAGCAGGCCCGGGGGAGCGAGCTACAATGAGCAGTTCTTC.

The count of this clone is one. CDR3 sequence reads: CASSTGWGTGETQYF. In DNA, the CDR3 is TGTGCCAGCTCTACGGGGTGGGGGACAGGAGAGACCCAGTACTTC. The rearrangement uses TRBV7-9 and TRBJ2-5; 8 bases match TRBD1. V lost 8 bases and J lost 4; bases outside the gene matches: 12. The CDR3 runs to 15 residues. Germline V CDR1 and CDR2: SEHNR, FQNEAQ (reference sequence).

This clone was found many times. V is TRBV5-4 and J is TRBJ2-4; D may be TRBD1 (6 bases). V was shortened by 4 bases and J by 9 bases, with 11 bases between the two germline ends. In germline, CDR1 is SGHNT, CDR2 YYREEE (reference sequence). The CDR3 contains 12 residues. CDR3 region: CASSPDSFIQYF. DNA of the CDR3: TGTGCCAGCAGCCCGGACAGCTTCATTCAGTACTTC. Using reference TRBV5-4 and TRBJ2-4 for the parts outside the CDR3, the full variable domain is ETGVTQSPTHLIKTRGQQVTLRCSSQSGHNTVSWYQQALGQGPQFIFQYYREEENGRGNFPPRFSGLQFPNYSSELNVNALELDDSALYLCASSPDSFIQYFGAGTRLSVL.

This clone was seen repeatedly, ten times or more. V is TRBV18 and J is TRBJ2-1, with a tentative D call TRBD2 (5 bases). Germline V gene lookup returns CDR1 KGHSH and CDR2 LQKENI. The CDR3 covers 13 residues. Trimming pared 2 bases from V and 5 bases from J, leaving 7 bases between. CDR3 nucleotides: TGTGCCAGCTCACCAGGACTCAACAATGAGCAGTTCTTC. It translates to CASSPGLNNEQFF. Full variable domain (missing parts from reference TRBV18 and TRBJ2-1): NAGVMQNPRHLVRRRGQEARLRCSPMKGHSHVYWYRQLPEEGLKFMVYLQKENIIDESGMPKERFSAEFPKEGPSILRIQQVVRGDSAAYFCASSPGLNNEQFFGPGTRLTVL.

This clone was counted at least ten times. Written as DNA, the CDR3 is TGTGCCAGCAGCTTGGGAGGGCTGTACGAGCAGTACTTC. This sequence encodes CASSLGGLYEQYF. The chain uses TRBV5-6 and TRBJ2-7, with D maybe TRBD2 (5 bases). This CDR3 spans 13 amino acids. The germline V gene encodes CDR1 SGHDT and CDR2 YYEEEE. The V and J ends lost 0 bases and 4 bases respectively, with 8 bases between them.

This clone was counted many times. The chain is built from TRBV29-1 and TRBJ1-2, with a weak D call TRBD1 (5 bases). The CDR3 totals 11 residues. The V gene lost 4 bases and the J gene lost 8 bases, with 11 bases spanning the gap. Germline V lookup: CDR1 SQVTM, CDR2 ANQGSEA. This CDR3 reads CSVATGGGYTF. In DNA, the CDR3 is TGCAGCGTTGCAACCGGGGGAGGCTACACCTTC.

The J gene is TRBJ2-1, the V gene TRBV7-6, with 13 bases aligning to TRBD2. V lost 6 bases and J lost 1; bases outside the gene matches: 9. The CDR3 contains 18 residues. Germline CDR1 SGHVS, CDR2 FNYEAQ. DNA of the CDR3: TGTGCCAGCAGTTTAACTAGCGGGAGGGCCGGTTCCTACAATGAGCAGTTCTTC. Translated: CASSLTSGRAGSYNEQFF.

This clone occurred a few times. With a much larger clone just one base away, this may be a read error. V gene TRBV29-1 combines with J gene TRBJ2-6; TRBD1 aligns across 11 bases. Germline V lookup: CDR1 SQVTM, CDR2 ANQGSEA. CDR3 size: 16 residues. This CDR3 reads CIVGGQGVSGANVLTF. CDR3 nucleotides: TGCATCGTTGGGGGACAGGGGGTCTCTGGGGCCAACGTCCTGACTTTC.

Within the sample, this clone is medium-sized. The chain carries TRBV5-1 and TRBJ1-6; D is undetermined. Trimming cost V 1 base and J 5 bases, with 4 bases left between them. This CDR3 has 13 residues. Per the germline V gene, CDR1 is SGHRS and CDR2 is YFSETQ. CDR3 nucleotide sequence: TGCGCCAGCAGCTTGACTGATAATTCACCCCTCCACTTT. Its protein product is CASSLTDNSPLHF. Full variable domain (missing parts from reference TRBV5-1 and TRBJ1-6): KAGVTQTPRYLIKTRGQQVTLSCSPISGHRSVSWYQQTPGQGLQFLFEYFSETQRNKGNFPGRFSGRQFSNSRSEMNVSTLELGDSALYLCASSLTDNSPLHFGNGTRLTVT.

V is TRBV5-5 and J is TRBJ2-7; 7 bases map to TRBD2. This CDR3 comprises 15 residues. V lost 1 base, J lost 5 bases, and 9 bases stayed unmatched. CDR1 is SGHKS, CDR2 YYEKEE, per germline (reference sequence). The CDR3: CASSLIGGRGDEQYF. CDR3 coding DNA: TGTGCCAGCAGCTTGATCGGCGGCCGGGGGGACGAGCAGTACTTC.

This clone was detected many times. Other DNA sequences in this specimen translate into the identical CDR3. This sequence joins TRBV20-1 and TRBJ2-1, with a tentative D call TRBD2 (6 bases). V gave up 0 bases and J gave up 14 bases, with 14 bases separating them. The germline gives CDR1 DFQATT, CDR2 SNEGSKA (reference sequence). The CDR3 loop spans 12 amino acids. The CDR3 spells CSAREGRDGEFF. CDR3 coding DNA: TGCAGTGCTAGAGAGGGGCGGGATGGCGAGTTCTTC.

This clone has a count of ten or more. The CDR3 loop is CASSERQGENEQFF. CDR3 coding DNA: TGTGCCAGCAGTGAACGGCAGGGGGAAAATGAGCAGTTCTTC. This chain joins TRBV28 and TRBJ2-1, with 7 bases matching TRBD1. CDR3 length: 14 amino acids. V was clipped by 5 bases and J by 7 bases; unmatched bases: 8. Germline assignment: CDR1 MDHEN and CDR2 SYDVKM.

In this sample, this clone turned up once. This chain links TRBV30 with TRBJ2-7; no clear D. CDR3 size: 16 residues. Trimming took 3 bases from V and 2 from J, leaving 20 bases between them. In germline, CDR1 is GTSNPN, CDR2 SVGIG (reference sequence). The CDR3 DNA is TGTGCCTGGAGCCCATGTCTATCCCTGAGAACCTACGAGCAGTACTTC. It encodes CAWSPCLSLRTYEQYF.

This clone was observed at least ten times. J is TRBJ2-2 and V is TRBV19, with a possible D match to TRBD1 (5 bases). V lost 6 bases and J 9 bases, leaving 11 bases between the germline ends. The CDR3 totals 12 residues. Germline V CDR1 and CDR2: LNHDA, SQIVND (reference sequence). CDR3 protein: CASRPGPRELFF. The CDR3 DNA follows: TGTGCCAGTAGGCCAGGGCCAAGGGAGCTGTTTTTT.

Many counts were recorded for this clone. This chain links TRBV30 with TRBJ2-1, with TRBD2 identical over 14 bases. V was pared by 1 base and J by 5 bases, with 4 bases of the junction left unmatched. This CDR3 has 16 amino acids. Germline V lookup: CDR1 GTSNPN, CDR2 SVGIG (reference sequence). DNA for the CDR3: TGTGCCTGGAGTGACCCGACTAGCGGGAGGGACAATGAGCAGTTCTTC. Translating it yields CAWSDPTSGRDNEQFF.

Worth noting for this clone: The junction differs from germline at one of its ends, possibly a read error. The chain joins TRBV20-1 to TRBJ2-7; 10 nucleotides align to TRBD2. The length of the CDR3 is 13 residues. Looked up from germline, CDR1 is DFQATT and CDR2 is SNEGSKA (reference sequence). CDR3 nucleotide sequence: TGCAGTGCTAGGAAGGGGACTAGCGCGACGTCGGACTTC. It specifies CSARKGTSATSDF.

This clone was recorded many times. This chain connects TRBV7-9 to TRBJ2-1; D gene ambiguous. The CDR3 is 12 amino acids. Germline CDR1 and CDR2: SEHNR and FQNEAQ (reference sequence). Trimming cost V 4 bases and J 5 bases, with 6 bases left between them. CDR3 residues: CASSSGDNEQFF. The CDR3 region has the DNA TGTGCCAGCAGCTCAGGAGACAATGAGCAGTTCTTC.

CDR3 protein: CASLLGDSDTGELFF. The CDR3 coding sequence is TGCGCCAGCCTACTGGGGGATTCGGACACCGGGGAGCTGTTTTTT. This chain joins TRBV5-1 and TRBJ2-2, with D tentatively TRBD1 or TRBD2 (5 bases each). CDR1 is SGHRS and CDR2 is YFSETQ in the germline V gene. The CDR3 is made up of 15 amino acids. V lost 7 bases and J 3 bases, leaving 16 bases between the germline ends.